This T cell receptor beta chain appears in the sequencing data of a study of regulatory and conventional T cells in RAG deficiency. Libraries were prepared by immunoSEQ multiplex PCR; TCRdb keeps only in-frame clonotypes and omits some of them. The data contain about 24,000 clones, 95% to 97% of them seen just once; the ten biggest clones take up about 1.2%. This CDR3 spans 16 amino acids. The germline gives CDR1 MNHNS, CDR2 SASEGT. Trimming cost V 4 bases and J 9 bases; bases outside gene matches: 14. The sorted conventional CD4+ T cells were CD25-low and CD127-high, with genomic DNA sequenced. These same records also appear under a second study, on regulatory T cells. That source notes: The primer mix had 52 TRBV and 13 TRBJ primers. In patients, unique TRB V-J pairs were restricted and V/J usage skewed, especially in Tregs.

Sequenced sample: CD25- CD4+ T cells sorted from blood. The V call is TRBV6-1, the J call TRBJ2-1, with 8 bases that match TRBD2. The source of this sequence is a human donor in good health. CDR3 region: CASSVMGRGGGTEQFF. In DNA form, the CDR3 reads TGTGCCAGCAGTGTCATGGGACGGGGGGGAGGAACTGAGCAGTTCTTC.